The 14 T cell receptor beta chains below were found in one sample sequenced in a study of blood T cell repertoires in COVID-19 (dated by TCRdb to 2018 to 2020). Preparation of the library involved the immunoSEQ multiplex PCR assay. Not all clones reach the TCRdb copy of this immuneACCESS table, which keeps in-frame sequences only. Checked studies attribute under half of the gap to unresolved V genes and leave the rest unexplained. In all, the sample holds around 220,000 clones, and approximately 80% of those were seen once. The top ten hold roughly 7% of the sample. The sample comprised peripheral blood. The receptors originated from a woman of 80 years or more with COVID-19, enrolled during active disease.

This CDR3 is CASSVGGGEDQETQYF. CDR3 coding DNA: TGCGCCAGCAGCGTAGGGGGGGGTGAGGACCAAGAGACCCAGTACTTC. V and J are TRBV5-1 and TRBJ2-5, with D possibly being TRBD2 (7 bases). CDR3 length equals 16 residues. CDR1 is SGHRS, CDR2 YFSETQ, per germline. V lost 4 bases to trimming and J lost 0 bases, with 16 bases between them. The variable domain in full, with the rest retrieved from reference TRBV5-1 and TRBJ2-5, is KAGVTQTPRYLIKTRGQQVTLSCSPISGHRSVSWYQQTPGQGLQFLFEYFSETQRNKGNFPGRFSGRQFSNSRSEMNVSTLELGDSALYLCASSVGGGEDQETQYFGPGTRLLVL.

The V gene is TRBV5-1, the J gene TRBJ2-5, with 16 bases lining up with TRBD2. The germline V gene has CDR1 SGHRS and CDR2 YFSETQ. The CDR3 is 17 residues long. Trimming took 3 bases from V and 0 from J; bases not matched to a gene: 2. The DNA for the CDR3 is TGCGCCAGCAGCTCGGGACTAGCGGGGGGGAACCAAGAGACCCAGTACTTC. As protein: CASSSGLAGGNQETQYF.

The chain employs TRBV9 and TRBJ1-4, with TRBD1 as a possible D gene (5 bases). The V gene's germline CDR1 is SGDLS and CDR2 YYNGEE. V lost 3 bases and J 0 bases, leaving 9 bases between the germline ends. The CDR3 length is 15 residues. CDR3 nucleotide sequence: TGTGCCAGCAGCGCCAGACAGTCAACTAATGAAAAACTGTTTTTT. It yields the protein CASSARQSTNEKLFF.

This clone has a handful of counts. This rearrangement joins TRBV4-1 to TRBJ1-5; D is unresolved. Germline CDR1 MGHRA, CDR2 YSYEKL. The length of the CDR3 is 13 residues. The V gene lost 1 base and the J gene lost 7 bases, with 8 bases spanning the gap. The CDR3 sequence: CASSQGAEQPQHF. CDR3 bases: TGCGCCAGCAGCCAAGGGGCCGAACAGCCCCAGCATTTT.

The chain couples TRBV19 to TRBJ1-5; D possibly corresponds to TRBD1 (6 bases). CDR3 length: 14 amino acids. The V gene lost 3 bases and the J gene lost 3 bases, with 9 bases spanning the gap. The germline gives CDR1 LNHDA, CDR2 SQIVND (reference sequence). The CDR3 protein is CASSIAGDNQPQHF. The DNA for the CDR3 is TGTGCCAGTAGTATTGCAGGGGACAATCAGCCCCAGCATTTT.

The chain links TRBV5-1 to TRBJ2-5; 11 bases are shared with TRBD2. Germline V CDR1 and CDR2: SGHRS, YFSETQ. This CDR3 contains 17 residues. J was trimmed by 2 bases and V by 5 bases; bases with no gene match: 11. Here the CDR3 reads CASSLRDLAGGQETQYF. The CDR3 region has the DNA TGCGCCAGCAGTTTACGCGATCTAGCGGGAGGACAAGAGACCCAGTACTTC.

The chain employs TRBV5-1 and TRBJ1-1; 7 bases fit TRBD1. The V gene's germline CDR1 is SGHRS and CDR2 YFSETQ. The CDR3 has 14 amino acids. The V gene end was trimmed by 3 bases and the J gene end by 1 base; junction bases not matched to a gene: 3. CDR3 region: CASSSRQGNTEAFF. CDR3 nucleotides: TGCGCCAGCAGCTCCCGACAGGGGAACACTGAAGCTTTCTTT.

This clone was detected once. The chain links TRBV5-8 to TRBJ1-5, with D unclear. The germline gives CDR1 SGHTS, CDR2 YDEGEE. This CDR3 has 11 residues. Trimming stripped 3 bases from V and 11 bases from J, with 9 bases between. The CDR3 loop reads CASSSLGAQHF. The DNA of the CDR3 is TGTGCCAGCAGCTCTCTTGGAGCCCAGCATTTT.

This clone was counted a single time. V and J are TRBV6-2 or TRBV6-3 and TRBJ2-6, with D maybe TRBD1 (6 bases). In germline, CDR1 is MNHEY, CDR2 SVGEGT. This CDR3 is built from 19 residues. The V end lost 1 base, the J end lost 2 bases, and 18 bases lay between the germline ends. The CDR3 spells CASSYWSRGPRTGANVLTF. Written as DNA, the CDR3 is TGTGCCAGCAGTTACTGGTCCAGGGGTCCCAGGACTGGGGCCAACGTCCTGACTTTC.

In its sample, this clone was seen a few times. This chain links TRBV11-3 with TRBJ2-7; TRBD2 matches at 7 bases. Germline CDR1 reads SGHNT; CDR2 reads YENEEA. The J segment lost 2 bases and the V segment lost 2 bases, leaving 3 bases of the junction unmatched. The CDR3 extends over 14 amino acids. CDR3 in amino acids: CASSLRGGPYEQYF. The CDR3 nucleotides read TGTGCCAGCAGCTTACGCGGGGGACCCTACGAGCAGTACTTC.

The chain recombines TRBV7-8 with TRBJ2-3; no reliable D call. CDR3 length: 15 amino acids. Trimming took off 0 bases at V and 2 bases at J, with 9 bases between the two ends. CDR1 is SGHVS and CDR2 is FQNEAQ in the germline V gene. For the CDR3, the DNA is TGTGCCAGCAGCTTAGCCGCAGGCCACACAGATACGCAGTATTTT. Translation: CASSLAAGHTDTQYF.

The chain has TRBV14 and TRBJ1-1, with D hard to call. Germline V gene lookup returns CDR1 SGHDN and CDR2 FVKESK. There are 14 residues in the CDR3. V was trimmed by 4 bases and J by 5 bases, leaving 14 bases between them. The CDR3 loop is CASSLLGSWTEAFF. The CDR3 DNA is TGTGCCAGCAGCCTCCTAGGGAGTTGGACTGAAGCTTTCTTT.

The chain combines TRBV3-1 (or the pseudogene TRBV3-2) with TRBJ2-3; 8 bases are shared with TRBD2. In germline, CDR1 is LGHDT, CDR2 YNNKEL (reference sequence). The V gene end was trimmed by 0 bases and the J gene end by 3 bases; junction bases not matched to a gene: 5. CDR3 length: 16 residues. CDR3 nucleotides: TGTGCCAGCAGCCAAGATTGGGCTAGCGGGACAGATACGCAGTATTTT. Translated, it gives CASSQDWASGTDTQYF.

V usage is TRBV7-2 and J usage is TRBJ2-2; 9 bases map to TRBD1. Germline V gene sequence: CDR1 SGHTA, CDR2 FQGNSA. The ends lost 5 bases at V and 6 bases at J; junction bases unmatched: 7. The CDR3 is made up of 15 amino acids. The CDR3 region is CASSARTGAPGELFF. The CDR3 nucleotides read TGTGCCAGCAGCGCTCGGACAGGGGCACCCGGGGAGCTGTTTTTT.